This TCR beta chain was sequenced in a study of technical replicates of blood from a handful of donors. Assay: immunoSEQ multiplex PCR; the TCRdb copy retains only in-frame clones and omits some. The sample records about 93,000 clones, 95% being singletons. The V gene's germline CDR1 is SGHTA and CDR2 FQGTGA. J was trimmed by 5 bases and V by 2 bases; bases with no gene match: 7. The CDR3 runs 15 residues. Sequencing was done on a sample of T cells isolated from PBMCs. This sequence was found in a human donor in good health. The V call is TRBV7-3, the J call TRBJ2-3; 7 positions match TRBD2. The CDR3 sequence: CASSLGGLRKDTQYF. The CDR3, as DNA: TGTGCCAGCAGCTTAGGGGGACTAAGAAAAGATACGCAGTATTTT.